This T cell receptor (beta chain) was sequenced during a study of cytomegalovirus exposure and HLA in healthy donors. Study details: In an earlier analysis, 95 million to 140 million unique TCR beta sequences were found from some 170 million T cells.

Use of 60 Vbeta and 13 Jbeta primers characterized the PCR. Authors' analysis steps: There were around 78 million unique TCR beta chains by a later count, and 8.5 million to 14 million of them were shared. The repertoire was sequenced with immunoSEQ multiplex PCR; TCRdb's copy has only in-frame clones and lacks some. V, J and clone size are taken as reported in that table, and D and trimming were inferred from the DNA itself. Seen here are 100,000 to 120,000 clones, 67% observed once, and the top ten hold about 8.6%. General study points: Across donors, sequencing depth was assumed by presence/absence analyses to be roughly uniform. Further analysis was carried out later, and it showed several of the most significant clusters appearing linked to common viral pathogens.

Comment on this clone: Its antigen is currently unknown.

Per the germline V gene, CDR1 is SGHNT and CDR2 is YYREEE (reference sequence). This CDR3 has 18 amino acids. Trimming at V came to 6 bases and at J to 2 bases, leaving 13 bases not matched to a gene. The rearrangement uses TRBV5-4 and TRBJ2-6; 8 nucleotides align to TRBD2. The source of this sequence is a young man in good health and CMV-seropositive. The sequencing input was PBMCs. The CDR3 bases are TGTGCCAGCAACCGCCGGATTGCGGGGGGCGCTGGGGCCAACGTCCTGACTTTC. Amino acid sequence: CASNRRIAGGAGANVLTF.